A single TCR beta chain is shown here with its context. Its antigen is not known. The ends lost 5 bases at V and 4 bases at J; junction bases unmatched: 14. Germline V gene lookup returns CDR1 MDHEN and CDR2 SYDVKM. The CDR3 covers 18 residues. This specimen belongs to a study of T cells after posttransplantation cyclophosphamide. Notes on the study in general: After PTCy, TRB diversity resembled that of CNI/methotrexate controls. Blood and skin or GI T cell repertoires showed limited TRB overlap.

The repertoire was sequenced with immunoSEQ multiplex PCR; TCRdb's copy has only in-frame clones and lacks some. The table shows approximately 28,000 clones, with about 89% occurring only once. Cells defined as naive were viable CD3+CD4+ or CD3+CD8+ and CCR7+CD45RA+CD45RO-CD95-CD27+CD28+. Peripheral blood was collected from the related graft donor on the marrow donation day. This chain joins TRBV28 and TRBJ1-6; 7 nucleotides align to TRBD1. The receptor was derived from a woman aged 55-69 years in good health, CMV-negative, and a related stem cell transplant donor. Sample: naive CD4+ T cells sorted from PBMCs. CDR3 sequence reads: CASSRQGQSISYNSPLHF. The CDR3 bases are TGTGCCAGCAGTCGACAGGGACAGAGTATATCGTATAATTCACCCCTCCACTTT.